The rows below give T cell receptor beta chains drawn from one sample of a study of cytomegalovirus exposure and HLA in healthy donors. Only in-frame clones appear in the TCRdb table, and some are missing; sequencing was by immunoSEQ multiplex PCR. The table lists some 130,000 clones, approximately 85% of them singletons. The sequencing input was PBMCs. The source is a boy aged 5-17 years in good health and CMV-seronegative. CDR3s include the opening cysteine and the closing phenylalanine or tryptophan. Fields, in order: J gene, V gene, CDR3 length, clone size, D gene, CDR3 protein, CDR3 DNA. The D gene is left open where the match is weak. Rows may omit the clone size; those that give it use once, few, many or a size class.

j_call: TRBJ2-1; v_call: TRBV6-5; cdr3_length: 14; clone_size: NA; d_call: NA; cdr3_aa: CASRAAGTYNEQFF; cdr3_nt: TGTGCCAGCAGAGCTGCGGGGACCTACAATGAGCAGTTCTTC
j_call: TRBJ2-1; v_call: TRBV5-1; cdr3_length: 18; clone_size: NA; d_call: TRBD2; cdr3_aa: CASSYASGGAGRLNEQFF; cdr3_nt: TGCGCCAGCAGCTACGCTAGCGGGGGGGCCGGTCGTCTCAATGAGCAGTTCTTC
j_call: TRBJ2-7; v_call: TRBV18; cdr3_length: 13; clone_size: NA; d_call: NA; cdr3_aa: CASSPLGGDEQYF; cdr3_nt: TGTGCCAGCTCACCACTGGGCGGGGACGAGCAGTACTTC
j_call: TRBJ2-2; v_call: TRBV18; cdr3_length: 14; clone_size: NA; d_call: NA; cdr3_aa: CASSPSYRAGELFF; cdr3_nt: TGTGCCAGCTCACCATCGTACAGAGCCGGGGAGCTGTTTTTT
j_call: TRBJ2-3; v_call: TRBV2; cdr3_length: 15; clone_size: NA; d_call: TRBD1; cdr3_aa: CASSPGTGWTDTQYF; cdr3_nt: TGTGCCAGCAGCCCCGGGACAGGGTGGACAGATACGCAGTATTTT
j_call: TRBJ2-3; v_call: TRBV5-6; cdr3_length: 12; clone_size: NA; d_call: NA; cdr3_aa: CASSFPADTQYF; cdr3_nt: TGTGCCAGCAGCTTCCCGGCAGATACGCAGTATTTT
j_call: TRBJ1-2; v_call: TRBV27; cdr3_length: 14; clone_size: NA; d_call: NA; cdr3_aa: CASSRAETAYGYTF; cdr3_nt: TGTGCCAGCAGTCGGGCCGAGACAGCTTATGGCTACACCTTC
j_call: TRBJ2-1; v_call: TRBV4-2; cdr3_length: 13; clone_size: NA; d_call: TRBD2; cdr3_aa: CASSLGRGNEQFF; cdr3_nt: TGTGCCAGCAGCCTTGGGAGGGGCAATGAGCAGTTCTTC
j_call: TRBJ2-7; v_call: TRBV7-3; cdr3_length: 13; clone_size: few; d_call: NA; cdr3_aa: CASSLDSSYEQYF; cdr3_nt: TGTGCCAGCAGCTTAGACAGTAGCTACGAGCAGTACTTC
j_call: TRBJ1-4; v_call: TRBV27; cdr3_length: 16; clone_size: NA; d_call: TRBD1; cdr3_aa: CASRDPGQGISEKLFF; cdr3_nt: TGTGCCAGCAGGGACCCGGGACAGGGGATAAGTGAAAAACTGTTTTTT
j_call: TRBJ1-1; v_call: TRBV10-3; cdr3_length: 13; clone_size: few; d_call: NA; cdr3_aa: CAISAVDGTEAFF; cdr3_nt: TGTGCCATCAGTGCTGTAGACGGGACTGAAGCTTTCTTT
j_call: TRBJ1-1; v_call: TRBV29-1; cdr3_length: 10; clone_size: once; d_call: NA; cdr3_aa: CSVNHGGAFF; cdr3_nt: TGCAGCGTCAATCATGGAGGAGCTTTCTTT
j_call: TRBJ1-2; v_call: TRBV2; cdr3_length: 11; clone_size: NA; d_call: TRBD1; cdr3_aa: CAIQGLDGYTF; cdr3_nt: TGTGCCATACAGGGGCTGGATGGCTACACCTTC
j_call: TRBJ2-7; v_call: TRBV30; cdr3_length: 14; clone_size: NA; d_call: NA; cdr3_aa: CAWSVGSSREEQYF; cdr3_nt: TGTGCCTGGAGTGTAGGTAGTAGCAGAGAGGAGCAGTACTTC
j_call: TRBJ2-7; v_call: TRBV7-3; cdr3_length: 12; clone_size: NA; d_call: NA; cdr3_aa: CASSSQGYEQYF; cdr3_nt: TGTGCCAGCAGCTCACAGGGATACGAGCAGTACTTC
j_call: TRBJ1-5; v_call: TRBV6-1; cdr3_length: 15; clone_size: NA; d_call: TRBD1; cdr3_aa: CASSEGQGGGQPQHF; cdr3_nt: TGTGCCAGCAGTGAAGGACAGGGGGGAGGGCAGCCCCAGCATTTT
j_call: TRBJ2-2; v_call: TRBV5-6; cdr3_length: 17; clone_size: NA; d_call: TRBD2; cdr3_aa: CASSHHPGLPNTGELFF; cdr3_nt: TGTGCCAGCAGCCATCACCCGGGACTACCCAACACCGGGGAGCTGTTTTTT
j_call: TRBJ1-4; v_call: TRBV27; cdr3_length: 15; clone_size: once; d_call: NA; cdr3_aa: CASSSTGHRREKLFF; cdr3_nt: TGTGCCAGCAGTTCTACAGGGCATCGGAGGGAAAAACTGTTTTTT
j_call: TRBJ2-7; v_call: TRBV18; cdr3_length: 15; clone_size: NA; d_call: TRBD2; cdr3_aa: CASSPEAGSLGEKYF; cdr3_nt: TGTGCCAGCTCACCGGAAGCGGGGTCCCTGGGGGAAAAGTACTTC
j_call: TRBJ1-1; v_call: TRBV9; cdr3_length: 17; clone_size: NA; d_call: NA; cdr3_aa: CASSVDPGGGMNTEAFF; cdr3_nt: TGTGCCAGCAGCGTAGACCCGGGGGGGGGAATGAACACTGAAGCTTTCTTT
j_call: TRBJ2-1; v_call: TRBV7-9; cdr3_length: 16; clone_size: NA; d_call: TRBD2; cdr3_aa: CASSRTSGSSYNEQFF; cdr3_nt: TGTGCCAGCAGCCGGACTAGCGGGAGCTCCTACAATGAGCAGTTCTTC
j_call: TRBJ2-7; v_call: TRBV9; cdr3_length: 16; clone_size: NA; d_call: NA; cdr3_aa: CASSVEPGYRSYEQYF; cdr3_nt: TGTGCCAGCAGCGTAGAGCCAGGATACCGATCCTACGAGCAGTACTTC
j_call: TRBJ2-5; v_call: TRBV7-2; cdr3_length: 15; clone_size: NA; d_call: TRBD1; cdr3_aa: CASGTTGPGQETQYF; cdr3_nt: TGTGCCAGCGGGACGACAGGGCCTGGGCAAGAGACCCAGTACTTC
j_call: TRBJ1-1; v_call: TRBV7-9; cdr3_length: 14; clone_size: NA; d_call: NA; cdr3_aa: CSSSLGEWGTEAFF; cdr3_nt: TGTTCCAGCAGCTTGGGAGAATGGGGCACTGAAGCTTTCTTT
j_call: TRBJ1-1; v_call: TRBV27; cdr3_length: 12; clone_size: once; d_call: NA; cdr3_aa: CASSFGGEEAFF; cdr3_nt: TGTGCCAGCAGTTTTGGGGGGGAGGAAGCTTTCTTT
j_call: TRBJ2-1; v_call: TRBV25-1; cdr3_length: 14; clone_size: NA; d_call: TRBD2; cdr3_aa: CASSAAGGPGEQFF; cdr3_nt: TGTGCCAGCAGTGCGGCGGGGGGGCCGGGAGAGCAGTTCTTC
j_call: TRBJ1-1; v_call: TRBV7-2; cdr3_length: 14; clone_size: NA; d_call: NA; cdr3_aa: CASSLVRVNAEAFF; cdr3_nt: TGTGCCAGCAGCTTAGTGAGGGTCAACGCTGAAGCTTTCTTT
j_call: TRBJ1-2; v_call: TRBV2; cdr3_length: 13; clone_size: once; d_call: NA; cdr3_aa: CASTRQINYGYTF; cdr3_nt: TGTGCCAGCACAAGACAGATTAACTATGGCTACACCTTC
j_call: TRBJ2-2; v_call: TRBV19; cdr3_length: 14; clone_size: NA; d_call: NA; cdr3_aa: CASGNDGGTGELFF; cdr3_nt: TGTGCCAGTGGGAATGACGGGGGCACCGGGGAGCTGTTTTTT
j_call: TRBJ2-3; v_call: TRBV5-1; cdr3_length: 13; clone_size: NA; d_call: NA; cdr3_aa: CASSFTGPDTQYF; cdr3_nt: TGCGCCAGCAGCTTTACAGGGCCCGATACGCAGTATTTT
j_call: TRBJ2-1; v_call: TRBV2; cdr3_length: 16; clone_size: NA; d_call: NA; cdr3_aa: CASSPTRILDYNEQFF; cdr3_nt: TGTGCCAGCAGTCCCACTAGAATATTGGACTACAATGAGCAGTTCTTC